Listed below are T cell receptor beta chains from one sample, sequenced in a study of PD-1 blockade in classical Hodgkin lymphoma. TCRdb's copy holds only in-frame clones and misses some; the assay was immunoSEQ multiplex PCR. The sample contains some 16,000 clones, roughly 63% of which appear only once. Source: peripheral blood mononuclear cells (PBMCs), taken before the second cycle of nivolumab. These receptors all stem from a human donor with classical Hodgkin lymphoma. CDR3s include the opening cysteine and the closing phenylalanine or tryptophan. A D gene is named only where the DNA matches it firmly. Not all rows give a size; the values are once, few, many and, for expanded clones, a class.

>TRBV6-5|NA|TRBD1|TRBJ1-5|15
CASSSPGQHNQPQHF
TGTGCCAGCAGCTCTCCGGGACAGCACAATCAGCCCCAGCATTTT
>TRBV6-1|NA|NA|TRBJ2-2|13
CASSTREAGELFF
TGTGCCAGCAGCACAAGGGAGGCCGGGGAGCTGTTTTTT
>TRBV4-1|few|TRBD1|TRBJ1-4|14
CASSHQGANEKLFF
TGCGCCAGCAGCCACCAGGGGGCCAATGAAAAACTGTTTTTT
>TRBV2|NA|NA|TRBJ2-1|17
CASRADIAAGLHNEQFF
TGTGCCAGCAGGGCCGATATTGCGGCGGGGCTACACAATGAGCAGTTCTTC
>TRBV10-3|few|TRBD2|TRBJ2-1|14
CAISEETSLNEQFF
TGTGCCATCAGTGAGGAGACTAGCCTCAATGAGCAGTTCTTC
>TRBV11-3|NA|NA|TRBJ1-6|13
CASRRETNSPLHF
TGTGCCAGCAGGAGGGAAACGAATTCACCCCTCCACTTT
>TRBV5-5|NA|NA|TRBJ1-1|12
CASSIEVDKAFF
TGTGCCAGCAGCATTGAGGTTGACAAAGCTTTCTTT
>TRBV7-9|NA|NA|TRBJ1-5|14
CASSLQGSNQPQHF
TGTGCCAGCAGCTTGCAGGGGAGCAATCAGCCCCAGCATTTT
>TRBV14|NA|NA|TRBJ2-2|17
CASSPRHSPWGTGELFF
TGTGCCAGCAGCCCGAGGCACAGTCCCTGGGGCACCGGGGAGCTGTTTTTT
>TRBV7-6|NA|NA|TRBJ1-1|14
CASSFPELNTEAFF
TGTGCCAGCAGCTTCCCGGAGTTGAACACTGAAGCTTTCTTT
>TRBV7-9|NA|NA|TRBJ2-7|16
CASSPSGTQRSYEQYF
TGTGCCAGCAGCCCTTCAGGGACACAACGATCCTACGAGCAGTACTTC
>TRBV5-4|NA|NA|TRBJ1-4|16
CASSDRDGGYNEKLFF
TGTGCCAGCAGCGACCGCGACGGAGGCTATAATGAAAAACTGTTTTTT
>TRBV19|once|NA|TRBJ1-2|15
CASSIGAGPIYGYTF
TGTGCCAGTAGTATCGGTGCGGGACCGATCTATGGCTACACCTTC
>TRBV4-1|NA|TRBD1|TRBJ2-3|17
CASSQAQTRGLVDTQYF
TGCGCCAGCAGCCAAGCCCAAACCAGGGGGCTTGTAGATACGCAGTATTTT
>TRBV27|NA|TRBD1|TRBJ2-1|13
CASSWTGYNEQFF
TGTGCCAGCAGTTGGACAGGATACAATGAGCAGTTCTTC
>TRBV11-3|NA|NA|TRBJ2-7|14
CASSLGGDSYEQYF
TGTGCCAGCAGCTTAGGCGGGGACTCCTACGAGCAGTACTTC
>TRBV5-4|few|TRBD2|TRBJ2-5|16
CASSLEGTSLGETQYF
TGTGCCAGCAGCTTGGAGGGGACTAGTCTGGGAGAGACCCAGTACTTC
>TRBV7-6|NA|TRBD2|TRBJ2-1|13
CASSWGLADEQFF
TGTGCCAGCAGCTGGGGACTAGCGGATGAGCAGTTCTTC
>TRBV6-5|NA|TRBD2|TRBJ2-7|16
CASSYSLTSGSYEQYF
TGTGCCAGCAGTTACTCCCTGACTAGCGGGAGTTACGAGCAGTACTTC
>TRBV6-5|NA|TRBD2|TRBJ2-1|16
CASSYSVGRATNEQFF
TGTGCCAGCAGTTACTCAGTCGGGAGGGCCACCAATGAGCAGTTCTTC
>TRBV10-3|once|TRBD2|TRBJ2-1|16
CAISAGLAGQYNEQFF
TGTGCCATCAGTGCCGGACTAGCGGGTCAATACAATGAGCAGTTCTTC